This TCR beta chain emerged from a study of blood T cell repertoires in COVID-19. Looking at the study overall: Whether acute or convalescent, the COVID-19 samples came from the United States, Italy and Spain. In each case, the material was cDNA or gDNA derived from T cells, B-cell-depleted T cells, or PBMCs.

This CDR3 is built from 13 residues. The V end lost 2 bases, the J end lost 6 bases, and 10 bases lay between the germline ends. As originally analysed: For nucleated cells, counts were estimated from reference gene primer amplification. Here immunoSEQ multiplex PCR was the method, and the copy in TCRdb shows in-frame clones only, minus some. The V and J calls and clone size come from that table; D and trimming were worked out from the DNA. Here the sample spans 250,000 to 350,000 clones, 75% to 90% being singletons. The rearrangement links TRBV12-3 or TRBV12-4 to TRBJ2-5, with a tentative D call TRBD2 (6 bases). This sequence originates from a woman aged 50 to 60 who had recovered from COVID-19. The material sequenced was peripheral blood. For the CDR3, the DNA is TGTGCCAGCAGTTTATTGGGGAGGAAGACCCAGTACTTC. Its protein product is CASSLLGRKTQYF.